A selection of T cell receptor beta chains follows, all from one sample in a study of cytomegalovirus exposure and HLA in healthy donors. TCRdb's copy holds only in-frame clones and misses some; the assay was immunoSEQ multiplex PCR. The sample has 180,000 or so clones; about 79% are singletons. Sequences were obtained from PBMCs. Receptors were obtained from a man aged 40-55 years in good health and CMV-seropositive. Both conserved end residues are trimmed from each CDR3. The order of the fields is J gene, V gene, CDR3 protein.

>TRBJ2-5|TRBV27
ASSSQIRYQETQY
>TRBJ1-1|TRBV27
ASSPQRQGYTEAF
>TRBJ2-1|TRBV5-4
ASSLDSRRDNEQF
>TRBJ2-3|TRBV25-1
ASSESVQGGGTDTQY
>TRBJ2-7|TRBV5-1
ASSQTLAGGPEQY
>TRBJ2-7|TRBV19
ASSSQGPRTYEQY
>TRBJ1-4|TRBV19
ASSMGGQGQNEKLF
>TRBJ2-3|TRBV9
ASRPSGSSEDTQY
>TRBJ1-4|TRBV6-1
ASREDRLNEKLF
>NA|TRBV27
ASSLEIPGLADYEQY
>TRBJ2-1|TRBV5-4
ASSLSGNEQF
>TRBJ2-7|TRBV18
ASSPLSSGDTTYEQY
>TRBJ1-4|TRBV28
ASSLLGAVYNEKLF
>TRBJ1-1|TRBV10-3
AISVTGSDTEAF
>TRBJ2-7|TRBV5-1
ASSGTIPSYEQY
>TRBJ1-5|TRBV5-1
ASSLAAGNQPQH
>TRBJ1-2|TRBV18
ASSNYYGYT
>TRBJ1-1|TRBV27
ASSLVGTVETEAF
>TRBJ1-1|TRBV19
ASSIVEGTEAF
>TRBJ1-5|TRBV30
AWRGTGDQPQH
>TRBJ2-7|TRBV7-6
ASSFNPGTGLGEQY
>TRBJ2-7|TRBV27
ASSLLGLGTASYEQY
>TRBJ2-5|TRBV5-6
ASSSLAGGRETQY
>TRBJ2-3|TRBV5-1
ASSSTSGSTDTQY